These 15 T cell receptor beta chains were sequenced from one sample in a study of blood T cell repertoires in COVID-19. Only in-frame clones appear in the TCRdb table, and some are missing; sequencing was by immunoSEQ multiplex PCR. The repertoire consists of 250,000 to 300,000 clones, with 75% to 90% occurring once and the leading ten covering less than 3%. The material sequenced was peripheral blood. These receptors were collected from a woman in her 30s with active or convalescent COVID-19.

The CDR3 is CASRPMGLTRWGPGELFF. CDR3 coding DNA: TGTGCCAGCAGGCCGATGGGACTTACTAGATGGGGACCCGGGGAGCTGTTTTTT. The chain recombines TRBV27 with TRBJ2-2; TRBD2 might be the D (6 bases). This CDR3 comprises 18 residues. Germline V CDR1 and CDR2: MNHEY, SMNVEV (reference sequence). Trimming cost V 6 bases and J 6 bases, with 26 bases left between them.

About this clone: Other DNA sequences in this specimen translate into the identical CDR3. This chain connects TRBV27 to TRBJ1-1; D gene unclear. V was pared by 0 bases and J by 1 base, with 3 bases between. The germline gives CDR1 MNHEY, CDR2 SMNVEV (reference sequence). The CDR3 totals 13 residues. The CDR3 DNA sequence: TGTGCCAGCAGTTTATCGAGGAACACTGAAGCTTTCTTT. It translates to CASSLSRNTEAFF.

In its sample, this clone was seen once. This chain joins TRBV7-2 and TRBJ2-7; 9 bases are a match to TRBD1. V lost 5 bases and J lost 3; bases outside the gene matches: 11. This CDR3 has 16 residues. The germline CDR1 and CDR2 sequences are SGHTA and FQGNSA. CDR3 DNA: TGTGCCAGCAGCCCAGGTGGGACAGGGATCTACTACGAGCAGTACTTC. Protein: CASSPGGTGIYYEQYF.

This chain uses TRBV18 with TRBJ2-3; D may be TRBD1 (6 bases). Between the trimmed V and J ends, which lost 2 bases and 0 bases, there was a span of 9 bases. The germline V gene has CDR1 KGHSH and CDR2 LQKENI. This CDR3 has 15 residues. In DNA, the CDR3 is TGTGCCAGCTCACCAGTGGGGGCCAGCACAGATACGCAGTATTTT. Translation gives CASSPVGASTDTQYF.

J is TRBJ2-3 and V is TRBV5-5; 12 bases are a match to TRBD1. This CDR3 comprises 15 residues. Germline-derived CDR1 and CDR2 are SGHKS and YYEKEE (reference sequence). CDR3 protein: CAPQGGTGGLDTQYF. CDR3 sequence (DNA): TGTGCTCCCCAAGGGGGGACAGGGGGCTTAGATACGCAGTATTTT.

CDR3 nucleotide sequence: TGCGCCAGCAGCCAAGAAGGTAGACAGGATCGGGCGAACACAGATACGCAGTATTTT. This translates into CASSQEGRQDRANTDTQYF. This chain connects TRBV4-3 to TRBJ2-3, with D possibly TRBD1 on 6 matching bases. The CDR3 spans 19 residues. CDR1 is LGHNA and CDR2 is YSLEER in the germline V gene. Trimming pared 0 bases from V and 2 bases from J, leaving 21 bases between.

The rearrangement links TRBV5-5 to TRBJ1-5, with 12 bases fitting TRBD1. Germline V gives CDR1 SGHKS, CDR2 YYEKEE (reference sequence). V dropped 4 bases and J dropped 5; count of bases not matched to a gene: 4. CDR3 size: 15 residues. In DNA, the CDR3 is TGTGCCAGCAGCGGGGACAGGGGGCGCGATCAGCCCCAGCATTTT. Translation: CASSGDRGRDQPQHF.

CDR3 loop: CASSPPKGTGEETQYF. For the CDR3, the DNA is TGTGCCAGCTCACCACCGAAGGGGACAGGGGAAGAGACCCAGTACTTC. This chain links TRBV18 with TRBJ2-5, with 10 bases identical to TRBD1. This CDR3 spans 16 amino acids. Germline assignment: CDR1 KGHSH and CDR2 LQKENI. V trimming: 0 bases; J trimming: 3 bases; junction bases outside the gene matches: 4.

The chain joins TRBV25-1 to TRBJ1-1, with 7 bases lining up with TRBD1. The CDR3 totals 17 residues. In germline, CDR1 is MGHDK, CDR2 SYGVNS. V dropped 3 bases and J dropped 0; count of bases not matched to a gene: 10. CDR3 residues: CASSDRDSTYLNTEAFF. CDR3 in DNA: TGTGCCAGCAGTGACCGGGACAGTACCTATCTGAACACTGAAGCTTTCTTT.

V usage is TRBV27 and J usage is TRBJ1-1; 7 bases map to TRBD1. V was pared by 4 bases and J by 5 bases, with 7 bases of the junction left unmatched. The CDR3 sequence is 14 residues long. Germline CDR1 and CDR2: MNHEY and SMNVEV (reference sequence). CDR3 protein: CASSSQQGRTEAFF. The CDR3 DNA reads as TGTGCCAGCAGTTCGCAACAGGGGCGGACTGAAGCTTTCTTT.

The V gene is TRBV10-2, the J gene TRBJ2-2; 8 positions match TRBD2. The V segment lost 4 bases and the J segment 6 bases; nucleotides outside the gene matches: 4. This CDR3 has 14 amino acids. Per the germline V gene, CDR1 is WSHSY and CDR2 is SAAADI. CDR3: CASSGTSFSGELFF. The CDR3 DNA reads TGCGCCAGCAGTGGGACTAGCTTCTCCGGGGAGCTGTTTTTT.

The chain joins TRBV7-9 to TRBJ2-5; perhaps TRBD2 as D (6 bases). The V gene lost 1 base and the J gene lost 7 bases, with 16 bases spanning the gap. This CDR3 region has 15 residues. Germline lookup yields CDR1 SEHNR and CDR2 FQNEAQ (reference sequence). The DNA of the CDR3 is TGTGCCAGCAGCTTAGGGGGTAGCAAGGAGGGGACCCAGTACTTC. This encodes CASSLGGSKEGTQYF.

The rearrangement uses TRBV2 and TRBJ1-2; TRBD1 might be the D (5 bases). This CDR3 spans 13 amino acids. Germline assignment: CDR1 SNHLY and CDR2 FYNNEI. The V end lost 8 bases, the J end lost 8 bases, and 18 bases lay between the germline ends. Here the CDR3 DNA reads TGTGCCAGCCCTTTGGGCAGGGCTCGGGGCTACACCTTC. It translates to CASPLGRARGYTF.

This clone was counted once. The rearrangement uses TRBV19 and TRBJ1-5; TRBD1 aligns across 9 bases. Trimming at V came to 5 bases and at J to 4 bases, leaving 6 bases not matched to a gene. CDR3 size: 15 residues. CDR1 and CDR2 from the germline V gene are LNHDA and SQIVND (reference sequence). The DNA for the CDR3 is TGTGCCAGTAGTTCCCGGGACAGGGCGAATCAGCCCCAGCATTTT. Amino acid sequence: CASSSRDRANQPQHF.

This rearrangement joins TRBV20-1 to TRBJ1-3; D unresolved. Trimming shortened V by 3 bases and J by 0 bases, and 6 bases separated the two germline ends. Germline loops: CDR1 DFQATT, CDR2 SNEGSKA (reference sequence). CDR3 size: 13 residues. In DNA, the CDR3 is TGCAGTGCTAGTGTCTTCTCTGGAAACACCATATATTTT. Amino acids: CSASVFSGNTIYF.